These 30 T cell receptor beta chains share one sample of origin, sequenced in a study of molecular identifiers for immune sequencing clone quantification. TCRdb re-analysed the PCR reads in MiXCR, keeping a single row per CDR3 protein. Among under 350,000 distinct CDR3 sequences, roughly a quarter were seen once, and the ten largest hold around 0.74%. What was sequenced was naive CD8+ T cells from blood, with Jurkat cell RNA spiked in. The subset denotes: FACS-sorted CD8+CD4-CCR7+CD45RA+ naive T cells. The receptors stem from a human donor in good health. Some libraries in this study had Jurkat cell RNA spiked in.

The V gene is TRBV11-2, the J gene TRBJ2-5, with 7 bases identical to TRBD2. The CDR3 is 14 amino acids. After removal of 5 bases from V and 1 base from J, the junction contained 4 bases not matched to a gene. CDR1 is SGHAT, CDR2 FQNNGV, per germline. CDR3 DNA: TGTGCCAGCAGCGAGGGAGGGTTCCAAGAGACCCAGTACTTC. Residues: CASSEGGFQETQYF.

The table lists this clonotype with a count of one. Just one base apart from a much larger clone, this may be a read error. The V gene is TRBV29-1, the J gene TRBJ1-5; D not certain. Germline V gene lookup returns CDR1 SQVTM and CDR2 ANQGSEA. There are 12 residues in the CDR3. CDR3 residues: CSAKEAIGTQRF. CDR3 sequence (DNA): TGCAGCGCAAAAGAAGCGATTGGCACCCAGCGTTTT.

This clonotype was detected ten times or more. The chain is built from TRBV29-1 and TRBJ2-1; 9 bases agree with TRBD2. J lost 9 bases, V lost 5 bases, and 14 bases had no gene match. CDR3 size: 15 residues. Germline CDR1 SQVTM, CDR2 ANQGSEA. The CDR3 protein is CSVRGGGRARVEQFF. DNA of the CDR3: TGCAGCGTTAGAGGAGGCGGGAGGGCCAGGGTTGAGCAGTTCTTC.

This clonotype was counted only a few times. The rearrangement links TRBV6-1 to TRBJ1-1; 8 nucleotides align to TRBD1. The CDR3 has 17 residues. V trimming: 5 bases; J trimming: 6 bases; junction bases outside the gene matches: 17. Germline V gives CDR1 MNHNS, CDR2 SASEGT. The chain's CDR3 is CASSPSPGQVVPPEAFF. In nucleotides, the CDR3 is TGTGCCAGCAGTCCATCTCCGGGACAGGTGGTTCCCCCTGAAGCTTTCTTT.

The V gene is TRBV7-6, the J gene TRBJ2-5; no firm D call. Trimming shortened V by 1 base and J by 4 bases, and 10 bases separated the two germline ends. The V gene's germline CDR1 is SGHVS and CDR2 FNYEAQ. The CDR3 contains 14 residues. CDR3 sequence (DNA): TGTGCCAGCAGCTTAGAAGCGATACGAGAGACCCAGTACTTC. Protein: CASSLEAIRETQYF.

Regarding this clonotype: A much larger clone lies a single base off, so this may be a read error. The chain links TRBV29-1 to TRBJ1-1; D is undetermined. V was clipped by 4 bases and J by 3 bases, with 3 bases between them. Germline assignment: CDR1 SQVTM and CDR2 ANQGSEA. The length of the CDR3 is 10 residues. The CDR3 region is CSVVDTEAFF. CDR3 in DNA: TGCAGCGTTGTGGACACTGAAGCTTTCTTT.

V and J are TRBV7-9 and TRBJ1-3; D not resolved. Between the trimmed V and J ends, which lost 5 bases and 0 bases, there was a span of 23 bases. The V gene's germline CDR1 is SEHNR and CDR2 FQNEAQ (reference sequence). The CDR3 consists of 19 residues. The CDR3 DNA follows: TGTGCCAGCAGCCCCCCCTTCGAGCCAGCCGGTACCTCTGGAAACACCATATATTTT. Its protein product is CASSPPFEPAGTSGNTIYF.

This clonotype came up many times. V and J are TRBV27 and TRBJ2-7; D is unclear. Germline V gene sequence: CDR1 MNHEY, CDR2 SMNVEV (reference sequence). V lost 0 bases to trimming and J lost 3 bases, with 12 bases between them. The CDR3 has 15 amino acids. The CDR3 DNA reads as TGTGCCAGCAGTTTATCAGCACAGACCTTCTACGAGCAGTACTTC. Protein sequence: CASSLSAQTFYEQYF.

The V gene is TRBV29-1, the J gene TRBJ1-3; D ambiguous. CDR3 length equals 16 residues. V lost 7 bases and J lost 0, with 19 bases in between. Looked up from germline, CDR1 is SQVTM and CDR2 is ANQGSEA. The DNA for the CDR3 is TGCAGCGGGTTACGAACAAGGGAGGGCTCTGGAAACACCATATATTTT. It encodes CSGLRTREGSGNTIYF.

This clonotype was detected many times. V is TRBV29-1 and J is TRBJ1-1, with D possibly TRBD1 on 5 matching bases. Trimming stripped 0 bases from V and 5 bases from J, with 13 bases between. The V gene's germline CDR1 is SQVTM and CDR2 ANQGSEA. This CDR3 comprises 14 residues. The CDR3 nucleotides read TGCAGCGTTGAAGATCAGGGCGCCGGTACTGAAGCTTTCTTT. It is translated as CSVEDQGAGTEAFF.

This clonotype was counted ten times or more. The V and J genes are TRBV7-2 and TRBJ2-7; D assignment may be TRBD1 or TRBD2 (5 bases each). CDR3 length: 17 amino acids. Germline CDR1 SGHTA, CDR2 FQGNSA. The V end was cut by 2 bases, the J end by 4 bases, with 21 bases between. The CDR3 nucleotides are TGTGCCAGCAGCTTAACAAAACCGGGACGGGTCGTGTACGAGCAGTACTTC. It codes for CASSLTKPGRVVYEQYF.

Ten or more counts support this clonotype. The V call is TRBV28, the J call TRBJ2-5, with TRBD1 identical over 7 bases. The length of the CDR3 is 16 residues. The junction had 7 bases not matched to a gene; V was cut back by 3 bases and J by 0 bases. Germline loops: CDR1 MDHEN, CDR2 SYDVKM. CDR3 nucleotides: TGTGCCAGCAGTTTCAGACCCGGGACAGACCAAGAGACCCAGTACTTC. It translates to CASSFRPGTDQETQYF. The complete variable domain, with remaining parts taken from reference TRBV28 and TRBJ2-5, reads DVKVTQSSRYLVKRTGEKVFLECVQDMDHENMFWYRQDPGLGLRLIYFSYDVKMKEKGDIPEGYSVSREKKERFSLILESASTNQTSMYLCASSFRPGTDQETQYFGPGTRLLVL.

This clonotype was observed many times. The chain recombines TRBV20-1 with TRBJ2-3; 10 bases match TRBD2. V trimming: 0 bases; J trimming: 5 bases; junction bases outside the gene matches: 5. This CDR3 has 15 residues. CDR1 is DFQATT, CDR2 SNEGSKA, per germline (reference sequence). The CDR3 reads CSARDLTSGIDTQYF. In DNA, the CDR3 is TGCAGTGCTAGAGATCTCACTAGCGGGATAGATACGCAGTATTTT.

This clonotype turned up a few times. V and J are TRBV20-1 and TRBJ2-1; D assignment may be TRBD1 or TRBD2 (6 bases each). Trimming stripped 1 base from V and 2 bases from J, with 21 bases between. CDR3 size: 18 residues. Germline V CDR1 and CDR2: DFQATT, SNEGSKA (reference sequence). The chain's CDR3 is CSARVGGLNGATYNEQFF. The DNA for the CDR3 is TGCAGTGCTAGAGTTGGGGGGCTTAACGGAGCCACCTACAATGAGCAGTTCTTC.

The V and J genes are TRBV29-1 and TRBJ2-2; D gene uncertain. Germline V gene data show CDR1 as SQVTM and CDR2 as ANQGSEA. V lost 3 bases and J lost 6, with 8 bases in between. The CDR3 runs to 12 residues. As DNA, the CDR3 is TGCAGCGTTGAGCCAATCCCCGGGGAGCTGTTTTTT. Translated, it gives CSVEPIPGELFF.

A note on this clonotype: A much larger clone lies a single base off, so this may be a read error. The rearrangement links TRBV28 to TRBJ2-7, with 8 bases aligning to TRBD2. CDR1 is MDHEN and CDR2 is SYDVKM in the germline V gene. The CDR3 is made up of 15 amino acids. CDR3 amino acids: CANSPPREGMGEQYF. CDR3 in DNA: TGTGCCAACAGTCCCCCCCGGGAGGGGATGGGCGAGCAGTACTTC. Using reference TRBV28 and TRBJ2-7 for the parts outside the CDR3, the full variable domain is DVKVTQSSRYLVKRTGEKVFLECVQDMDHENMFWYRQDPGLGLRLIYFSYDVKMKEKGDIPEGYSVSREKKERFSLILESASTNQTSMYLCANSPPREGMGEQYFGPGTRLTVT.

Worth noting for this clonotype: A much more abundant neighbour one base away suggests this may be a read error. V is TRBV28 and J is TRBJ2-1, with a weak D call TRBD1 (5 bases). Germline CDR1 and CDR2: MDHEN and SYDVKM. V was cut by 10 bases and J by 4 bases, with 14 bases left in between. There are 13 residues in the CDR3. The CDR3 spells CANRRRLYNEQFF. The CDR3 region has the DNA TGTGCCAACAGGCGGCGTTTGTACAATGAGCAGTTCTTC.

This clonotype was observed many times. An end of the junction differs from the germline gene, which may be a read error. The V gene is TRBV9, the J gene TRBJ1-5; tentatively, D is TRBD1 (5 bases). The CDR3 is made up of 11 amino acids. CDR1 is SGDLS and CDR2 is YYNGEE in the germline V gene. The DNA of the CDR3 is TGTCCCAGGGCCCATAATCAGCCCCAGCATTTT. Its protein product is CPRAHNQPQHF. The variable domain in full, completed from reference TRBV9 and TRBJ1-5, reads DSGVTQTPKHLITATGQRVTLRCSPRSGDLSVYWYQQSLDQGLQFLIQYYNGEERAKGNILERFSAQQFPDLHSELNLSSLELGDSALYFCPRAHNQPQHFGDGTRLSIL.

This clonotype was counted ten times or more. This sequence joins TRBV28 and TRBJ1-5; D remains unclear. The CDR3 has 19 residues. The V end was cut by 8 bases, the J end by 5 bases, with 31 bases between. CDR1 is MDHEN and CDR2 is SYDVKM in the germline V gene. In nucleotides, the CDR3 is TGTGCCAGCGTTTACAGCTACCGGTTATCGGATGGTGGCTATCAGCCCCAGCATTTT. It codes for CASVYSYRLSDGGYQPQHF.

Concerning this clonotype itself: A read error is possible here, since a much larger clone lies one base away. The rearrangement joins TRBV5-3 to TRBJ2-3; 10 bases agree with TRBD1. TRBV5-3 is annotated as an ORF whose role is uncertain. The CDR3 covers 14 residues. Here the CDR3 reads CASSKGQGPDTLYF. The DNA of the CDR3 is TGTGCCAGCAGCAAGGGACAGGGGCCAGATACGCTGTATTTT.

V usage is TRBV2 and J usage is TRBJ1-5; tentatively, D is TRBD1 (6 bases). The CDR3 sequence is 15 residues long. Trimming cost V 6 bases and J 11 bases, with 23 bases left between them. Per germline, CDR1 SNHLY and CDR2 FYNNEI. CDR3 DNA: TGTGCCAGCAGAGTCGGGGGGGGCGCGAGCCAGTCCCAGCATTTT. Its protein product is CASRVGGGASQSQHF.

This clonotype has just a few counts. The gene calls are TRBV9 and TRBJ2-7, with 10 bases fitting TRBD2. Germline V gene sequence: CDR1 SGDLS, CDR2 YYNGEE. CDR3 length: 20 residues. Trimming cost V 2 bases and J 2 bases; bases outside gene matches: 19. The CDR3 DNA reads TGTGCCAGCAGCGTTCCCGTGACAGGATCTGGACTAGCGGCCCCCTACGAGCAGTACTTC. It specifies CASSVPVTGSGLAAPYEQYF.

This clonotype was seen more than once but under ten times. The V and J genes are TRBV12-3 or TRBV12-4 and TRBJ1-5, with D unresolved. This CDR3 contains 13 residues. Trimming stripped 3 bases from V and 7 bases from J, with 10 bases between. The CDR3 region has the DNA TGTGCCAGCAGTTTGGAGAGGTTCCAGCCCCAGCATTTT. Its protein is CASSLERFQPQHF.

This clonotype was recorded a few times. The chain has TRBV7-9 and TRBJ2-3; 12 positions agree with TRBD2. Germline lookup yields CDR1 SEHNR and CDR2 FQNEAQ (reference sequence). This CDR3 is 18 amino acids long. V lost 4 bases to trimming and J lost 8 bases; unmatched junction nucleotides: 16. Here the CDR3 reads CASSSTIPTSGRSLTQYF. CDR3 in DNA: TGTGCCAGCAGCTCTACCATTCCGACTAGCGGGAGAAGTCTTACGCAGTATTTT.

In its sample, this clonotype was seen many times. The chain links TRBV29-1 to TRBJ2-7; D is perhaps TRBD2 (5 bases). CDR1 and CDR2 (germline): SQVTM, ANQGSEA. This CDR3 has 16 residues. Trimming shortened V by 1 base and J by 3 bases, and 19 bases separated the two germline ends. The chain's CDR3 is CSVEASSDGSYYEQYF. Written as DNA, the CDR3 is TGCAGCGTTGAAGCTAGCTCGGACGGAAGCTACTACGAGCAGTACTTC.

This chain uses TRBV7-9 with TRBJ2-1; 7 nucleotides match TRBD2. V lost 1 base and J lost 4; bases outside the gene matches: 10. Germline V lookup: CDR1 SEHNR, CDR2 FQNEAQ (reference sequence). This CDR3 comprises 17 residues. The CDR3 is CASSLDLAGGGYNEQFF. Here the CDR3 DNA reads TGTGCCAGCAGCTTAGACCTCGCGGGCGGGGGTTACAATGAGCAGTTCTTC.

The gene calls are TRBV6-2 or TRBV6-3 and TRBJ2-2; no clear D. The V end was cut by 2 bases, the J end by 6 bases, with 13 bases between. Germline CDR1 and CDR2: MNHEY and SVGEGT. This CDR3 contains 15 residues. CDR3 protein: CASSYRVRHPGELFF. CDR3 bases: TGTGCCAGCAGTTACCGGGTTCGTCATCCCGGGGAGCTGTTTTTT.

V and J are TRBV14 and TRBJ1-1, with D hard to call. Between the trimmed V and J ends, which lost 0 bases and 5 bases, there was a span of 4 bases. The CDR3 is 12 residues long. Germline CDR1 SGHDN, CDR2 FVKESK. The CDR3 nucleotides read TGTGCCAGCAGCCAAGATAGTACTGAAGCTTTCTTT. Protein: CASSQDSTEAFF.

This clonotype was seen a few times. This chain connects TRBV7-9 to TRBJ1-2; D remains unclear. V was cut by 5 bases and J by 2 bases, with 15 bases left in between. From germline, CDR1 is SEHNR and CDR2 FQNEAQ (reference sequence). CDR3 length: 15 residues. The CDR3 here is CASSGTYWANYGYTF. In DNA form, the CDR3 reads TGTGCCAGCAGCGGAACCTACTGGGCCAACTATGGCTACACCTTC.

Regarding this clonotype: A single base separates this from a much larger clone, so it may be a read error. V gene TRBV20-1 combines with J gene TRBJ1-1, with TRBD1 identical over 7 bases. The CDR3 contains 12 residues. Germline V gene sequence: CDR1 DFQATT, CDR2 SNEGSKA (reference sequence). For the CDR3, the DNA is TGCGGTGTCAGGGGGACGGACACTGAAGCTTTCTTT. Protein sequence: CGVRGTDTEAFF.